The present TCR beta chain was sequenced within a study of neurological immune-mediated disorders. Sample time point: longitudinal time-point 2. The table lists this clonotype with many counts. 5'RACE with 10-nucleotide random UMIs produced the cDNA. One entry per CDR3 protein, called by TCRdb with MiXCR from the 5' RACE reads. The sample includes some 80,000 distinct CDR3 sequences, 5.8% of them seen just once. The V end lost 7 bases, the J end lost 0 bases, and 10 bases lay between the germline ends. The CDR3 covers 14 residues. The sequenced sample consisted of PBMCs. V usage is TRBV12-3 or TRBV12-4 and J usage is TRBJ1-5, with TRBD1 as a possible D gene (5 bases). The sequence was obtained from a woman aged 55-70 years with multiple sclerosis. CDR3 DNA sequence: TGTGCCAGCATGCGACAGAATAGCAATCAGCCCCAGCATTTT. Encoded protein: CASMRQNSNQPQHF.